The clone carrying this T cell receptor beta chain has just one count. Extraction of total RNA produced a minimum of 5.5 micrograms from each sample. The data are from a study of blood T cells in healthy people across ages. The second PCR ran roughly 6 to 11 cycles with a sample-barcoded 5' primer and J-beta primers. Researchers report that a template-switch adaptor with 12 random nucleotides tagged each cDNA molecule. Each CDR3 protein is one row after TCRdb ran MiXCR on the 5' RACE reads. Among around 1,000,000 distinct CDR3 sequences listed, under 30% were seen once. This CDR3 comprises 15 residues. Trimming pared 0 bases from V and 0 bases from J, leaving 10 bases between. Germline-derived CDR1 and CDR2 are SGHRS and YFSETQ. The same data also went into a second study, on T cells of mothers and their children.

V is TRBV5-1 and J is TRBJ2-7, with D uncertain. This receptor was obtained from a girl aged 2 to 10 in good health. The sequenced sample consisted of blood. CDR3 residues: CASSLAGESSYEQYF. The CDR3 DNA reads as TGCGCCAGCAGCTTGGCGGGCGAGAGCTCCTACGAGCAGTACTTC. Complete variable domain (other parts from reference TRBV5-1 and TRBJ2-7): KAGVTQTPRYLIKTRGQQVTLSCSPISGHRSVSWYQQTPGQGLQFLFEYFSETQRNKGNFPGRFSGRQFSNSRSEMNVSTLELGDSALYLCASSLAGESSYEQYFGPGTRLTVT.